Listed below are T cell receptor beta chains from one sample, sequenced in a study of T-cell memory formation after mild COVID-19. One entry per CDR3 protein, called by TCRdb with MiXCR from the 5' RACE reads. The sample lists approximately 100,000 distinct CDR3 sequences, 8.5% to 14% occurring once. The material sequenced was PBMCs or a T cell subset sorted from them (not recorded which). The receptor set was obtained from a man aged 18 to 30 who had mild COVID-19 (a few samples of this study predate the infection). Cell type and time point are not known. Both conserved end residues are part of each CDR3. Fields, in order: clone size, D gene, J gene, V gene, CDR3 protein, CDR3 DNA. The D gene is left open where the match is weak. Clone size is not always given. Where it is, it says once, few, many or a class for expanded clones.

few | TRBD2 | TRBJ2-3 | TRBV10-2 | CASSGPGTSGRTDTQYF | TGCGCCAGCAGTGGCCCCGGGACTAGCGGACGCACAGATACGCAGTATTTT
- | - | TRBJ1-1 | TRBV5-6 | CASSLDRTYLNTEAFF | TGTGCCAGCAGCTTGGACAGGACTTATCTGAACACTGAAGCTTTCTTT
- | TRBD1 | TRBJ1-2 | TRBV7-9 | CASSLGTVYGYTF | TGTGCCAGCAGCCTAGGGACAGTCTATGGCTACACCTTC
many | - | TRBJ2-7 | TRBV29-1 | CSVLVLAGREQYF | TGCAGCGTTTTGGTACTCGCGGGACGCGAGCAGTACTTC
- | TRBD2 | TRBJ2-3 | TRBV4-3 | CASSQTSGGRADTQYF | TGCGCCAGCAGCCAAACTAGCGGGGGCCGGGCAGATACGCAGTATTTT
few | - | TRBJ2-4 | TRBV4-3 | CASSQGGVRTHLGNIQYF | TGCGCCAGCAGCCAAGGGGGGGTAAGGACCCACCTGGGAAACATTCAGTACTTC
- | TRBD1 | TRBJ1-2 | TRBV7-2 | CASSLGTGGHYGYTF | TGTGCCAGCAGCTTAGGGACAGGGGGCCACTATGGCTACACCTTC
- | TRBD2 | TRBJ2-4 | TRBV7-9 | CASSSTDSSGGPGNIQYF | TGTGCCAGCAGCTCGACAGATTCTAGCGGGGGGCCGGGAAACATTCAGTACTTC
few | TRBD1 | TRBJ2-2 | TRBV20-1 | CSARGRDRGRDTGELFF | TGCAGTGCCCGAGGCCGGGACAGGGGGCGAGACACCGGGGAGCTGTTTTTT
few | - | TRBJ2-1 | TRBV20-1 | CSARDLSYNEQFF | TGCAGTGCCCGCGATCTTAGCTACAATGAGCAGTTCTTC
- | - | TRBJ1-1 | TRBV7-9 | CASMGGDTEAFF | TGTGCCAGCATGGGGGGGGACACTGAAGCTTTCTTT
- | - | TRBJ1-2 | TRBV3-1 | CASSRTGYLYGYTF | TGTGCCAGCAGCCGAACAGGGTACCTCTATGGCTACACCTTC
- | TRBD1 | TRBJ1-2 | TRBV19 | CASSMGTGGLYGYTF | TGTGCCAGTAGCATGGGGACAGGCGGCCTCTATGGCTACACCTTC
once | - | TRBJ2-3 | TRBV7-2 | CASSYRRGGGPSDTQYF | TGTGCCAGCAGCTACCGTAGGGGGGGAGGGCCGTCAGATACGCAGTATTTT
few | - | TRBJ1-3 | TRBV14 | CASSQVLMGFSGNTIYF | TGTGCCAGCAGCCAAGTATTGATGGGTTTCTCTGGAAACACCATATATTTT
- | TRBD1 | TRBJ1-5 | TRBV6-2/TRBV6-3 | CASSPWTGTRNQPQHF | TGTGCCAGCAGTCCATGGACAGGGACGCGCAATCAGCCCCAGCATTTT
- | - | TRBJ2-4 | TRBV2 | CASTRDSLYLAKNIQYF | TGTGCCAGCACGCGGGACAGCTTATACCTAGCCAAAAACATTCAGTACTTC
- | TRBD1 | TRBJ2-3 | TRBV2 | CASTPGQITDTQYF | TGTGCCAGCACCCCGGGACAGATAACAGATACGCAGTATTTT
many | TRBD2 | TRBJ2-1 | TRBV7-2 | CASSFSTSVNNEQFF | TGTGCCAGCAGCTTTTCGACTAGCGTAAACAATGAGCAGTTCTTC
few | - | TRBJ2-1 | TRBV4-1 | CASSQGATQQFF | TGCGCCAGCAGCCAAGGGGCTACTCAGCAGTTCTTC
few | TRBD2 | TRBJ2-1 | TRBV28 | CASSRGLGVNEQFF | TGTGCCAGCAGCAGAGGACTAGGAGTAAATGAGCAGTTCTTC
few | TRBD1 | TRBJ1-1 | TRBV4-1 | CASSRTGTANTEAFF | TGCGCCAGCAGCCGGACCGGGACAGCGAACACTGAAGCTTTCTTT